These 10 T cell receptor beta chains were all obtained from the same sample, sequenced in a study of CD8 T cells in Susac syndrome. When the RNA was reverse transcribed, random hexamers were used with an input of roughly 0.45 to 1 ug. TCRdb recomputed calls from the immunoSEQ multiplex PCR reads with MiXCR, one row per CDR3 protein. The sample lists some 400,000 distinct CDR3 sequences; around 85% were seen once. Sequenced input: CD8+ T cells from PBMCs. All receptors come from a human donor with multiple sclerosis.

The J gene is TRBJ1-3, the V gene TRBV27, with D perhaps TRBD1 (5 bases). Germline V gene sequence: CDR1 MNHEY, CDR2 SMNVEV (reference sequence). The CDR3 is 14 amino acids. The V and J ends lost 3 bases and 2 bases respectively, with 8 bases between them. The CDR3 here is CASSFGGAGNTIYF. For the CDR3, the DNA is TGTGCCAGCAGTTTTGGAGGGGCTGGAAACACCATATATTTT.

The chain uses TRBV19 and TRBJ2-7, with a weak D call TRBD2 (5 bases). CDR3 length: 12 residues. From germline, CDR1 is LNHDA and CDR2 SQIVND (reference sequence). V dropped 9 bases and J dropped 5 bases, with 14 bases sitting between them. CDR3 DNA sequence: TGTGCCAGCAAGAGGACTCACGACGAGCAGTACTTC. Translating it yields CASKRTHDEQYF. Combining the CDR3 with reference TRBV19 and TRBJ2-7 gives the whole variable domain DGGITQSPKYLFRKEGQNVTLSCEQNLNHDAMYWYRQDPGQGLRLIYYSQIVNDFQKGDIAEGYSVSREKKESFPLTVTSAQKNPTAFYLCASKRTHDEQYFGPGTRLTVT.

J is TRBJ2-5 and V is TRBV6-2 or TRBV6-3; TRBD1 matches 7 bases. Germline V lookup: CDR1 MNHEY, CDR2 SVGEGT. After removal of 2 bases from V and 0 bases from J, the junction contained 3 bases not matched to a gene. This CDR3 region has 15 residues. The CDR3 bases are TGTGCCAGCAGTTACATAGGGACAGACCAAGAGACCCAGTACTTC. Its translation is CASSYIGTDQETQYF.

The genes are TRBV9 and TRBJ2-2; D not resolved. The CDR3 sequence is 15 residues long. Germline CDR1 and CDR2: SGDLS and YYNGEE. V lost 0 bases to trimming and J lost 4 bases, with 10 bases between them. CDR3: CASSVDSRITGELFF. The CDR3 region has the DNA TGTGCCAGCAGCGTAGACTCTCGAATCACCGGGGAGCTGTTTTTT. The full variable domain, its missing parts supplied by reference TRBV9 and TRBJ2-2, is DSGVTQTPKHLITATGQRVTLRCSPRSGDLSVYWYQQSLDQGLQFLIQYYNGEERAKGNILERFSAQQFPDLHSELNLSSLELGDSALYFCASSVDSRITGELFFGEGSRLTVL.

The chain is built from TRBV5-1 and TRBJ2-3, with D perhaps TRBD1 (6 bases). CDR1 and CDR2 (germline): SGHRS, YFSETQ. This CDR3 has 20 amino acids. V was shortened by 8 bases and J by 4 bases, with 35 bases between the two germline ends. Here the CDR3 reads CASRSPTQGTGKRKADTQYF. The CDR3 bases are TGCGCCAGTCGAAGTCCAACACAGGGAACTGGCAAACGGAAGGCAGATACGCAGTATTTT.

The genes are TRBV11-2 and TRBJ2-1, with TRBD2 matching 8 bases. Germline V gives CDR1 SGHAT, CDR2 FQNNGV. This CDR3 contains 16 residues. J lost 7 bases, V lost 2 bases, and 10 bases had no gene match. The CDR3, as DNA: TGTGCCAGCAGCTTACCATCCCCCGGGACTAGTAATGAGCAGTTCTTC. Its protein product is CASSLPSPGTSNEQFF.

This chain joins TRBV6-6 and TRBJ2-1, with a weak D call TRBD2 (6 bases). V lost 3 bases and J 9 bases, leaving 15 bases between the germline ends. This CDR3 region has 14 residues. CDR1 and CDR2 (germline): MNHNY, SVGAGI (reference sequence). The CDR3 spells CASSYGDSRGEQFF. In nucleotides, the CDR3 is TGTGCCAGCAGTTATGGGGACTCAAGGGGTGAGCAGTTCTTC.

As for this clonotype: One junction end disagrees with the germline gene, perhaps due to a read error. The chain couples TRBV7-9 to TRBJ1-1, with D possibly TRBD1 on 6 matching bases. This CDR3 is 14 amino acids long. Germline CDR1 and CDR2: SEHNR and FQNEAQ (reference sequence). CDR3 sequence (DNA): TGTGCCAGCTTACTGACAGGCGAAGGAACTGAAGTTTTCTTT. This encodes CASLLTGEGTEVFF.

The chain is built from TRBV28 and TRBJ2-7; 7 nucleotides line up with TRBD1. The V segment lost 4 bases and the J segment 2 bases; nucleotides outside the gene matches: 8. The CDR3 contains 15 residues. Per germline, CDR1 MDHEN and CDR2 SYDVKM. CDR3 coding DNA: TGTGCCAGCAGTTCTCGGGACAGTCGAACCTACGAGCAGTACTTC. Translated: CASSSRDSRTYEQYF.

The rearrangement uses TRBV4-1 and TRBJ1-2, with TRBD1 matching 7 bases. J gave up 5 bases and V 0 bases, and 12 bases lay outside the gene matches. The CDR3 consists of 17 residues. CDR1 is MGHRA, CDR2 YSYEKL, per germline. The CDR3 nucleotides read TGCGCCAGCAGCCAAGATGGGACAGCCGGCTATTCTTATGGCTACACCTTC. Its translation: CASSQDGTAGYSYGYTF.